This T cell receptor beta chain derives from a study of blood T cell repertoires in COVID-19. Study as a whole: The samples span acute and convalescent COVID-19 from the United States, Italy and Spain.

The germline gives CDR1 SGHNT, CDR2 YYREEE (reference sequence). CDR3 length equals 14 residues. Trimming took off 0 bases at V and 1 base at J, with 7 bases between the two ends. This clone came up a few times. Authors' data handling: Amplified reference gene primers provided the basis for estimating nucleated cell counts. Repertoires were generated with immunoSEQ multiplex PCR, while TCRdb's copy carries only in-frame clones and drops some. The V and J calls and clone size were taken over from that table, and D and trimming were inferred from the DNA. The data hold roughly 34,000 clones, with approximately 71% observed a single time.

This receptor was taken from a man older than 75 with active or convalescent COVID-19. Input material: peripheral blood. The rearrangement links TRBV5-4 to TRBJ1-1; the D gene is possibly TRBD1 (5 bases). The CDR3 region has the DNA TGTGCCAGCAGCTTGGACAGGACGAACACTGAAGCTTTCTTT. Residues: CASSLDRTNTEAFF. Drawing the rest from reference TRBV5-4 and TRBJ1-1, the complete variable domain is ETGVTQSPTHLIKTRGQQVTLRCSSQSGHNTVSWYQQALGQGPQFIFQYYREEENGRGNFPPRFSGLQFPNYSSELNVNALELDDSALYLCASSLDRTNTEAFFGQGTRLTVV.